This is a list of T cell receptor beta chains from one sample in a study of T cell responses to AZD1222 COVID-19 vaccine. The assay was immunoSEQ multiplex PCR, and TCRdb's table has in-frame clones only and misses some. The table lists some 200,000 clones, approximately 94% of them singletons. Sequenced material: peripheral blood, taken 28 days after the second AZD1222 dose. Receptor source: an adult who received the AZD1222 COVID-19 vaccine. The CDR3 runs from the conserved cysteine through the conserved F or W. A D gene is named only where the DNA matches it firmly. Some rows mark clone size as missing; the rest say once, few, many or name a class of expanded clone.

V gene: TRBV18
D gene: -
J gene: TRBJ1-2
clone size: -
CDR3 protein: CASSPSRVYGYTF
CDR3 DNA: TGTGCCAGCTCACCAAGCAGGGTCTATGGCTACACCTTC

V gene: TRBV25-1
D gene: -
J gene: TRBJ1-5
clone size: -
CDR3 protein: CASSVAYWQPQHF
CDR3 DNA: TGTGCCAGCAGTGTAGCGTATTGGCAGCCCCAGCATTTT

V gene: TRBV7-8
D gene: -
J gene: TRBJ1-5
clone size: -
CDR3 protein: CASSPDNQPQHF
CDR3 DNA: TGTGCCAGCAGCCCCGACAATCAGCCCCAGCATTTT

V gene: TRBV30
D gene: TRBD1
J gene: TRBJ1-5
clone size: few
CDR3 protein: CAWSKQGISQPQHF
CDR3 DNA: TGTGCCTGGAGTAAACAGGGGATCAGCCAGCCCCAGCATTTT

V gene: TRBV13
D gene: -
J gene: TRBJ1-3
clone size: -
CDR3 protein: CASSLGRNSGNTIYF
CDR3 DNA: TGTGCCAGCAGCTTGGGGCGGAACTCTGGAAACACCATATATTTT

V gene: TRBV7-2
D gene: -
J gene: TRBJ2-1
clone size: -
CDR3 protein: CASSLAPFRNEQFF
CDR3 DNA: TGTGCCAGCAGCTTAGCGCCTTTTAGGAATGAGCAGTTCTTC

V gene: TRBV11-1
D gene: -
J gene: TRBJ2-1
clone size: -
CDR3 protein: CASSLVTGSSYNEQFF
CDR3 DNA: TGTGCCAGCAGCTTAGTAACCGGGAGCTCCTACAATGAGCAGTTCTTC

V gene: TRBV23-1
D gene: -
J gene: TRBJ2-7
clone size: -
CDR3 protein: CASSQYGISYEQYF
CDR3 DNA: TGCGCCAGCAGTCAATACGGGATCTCCTACGAGCAGTACTTC

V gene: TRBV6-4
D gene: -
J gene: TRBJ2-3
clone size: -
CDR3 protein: CASSDSSNTQYF
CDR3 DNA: TGTGCCAGCAGTGACTCAAGCAATACGCAGTATTTT

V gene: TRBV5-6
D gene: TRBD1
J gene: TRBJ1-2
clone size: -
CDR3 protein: CASRAGTGVYGYTF
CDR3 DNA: TGTGCCAGCAGAGCCGGGACAGGGGTCTATGGCTACACCTTC

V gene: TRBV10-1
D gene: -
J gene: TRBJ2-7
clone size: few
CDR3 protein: CASSEEVLGEQYF
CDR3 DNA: TGCGCCAGCAGTGAAGAGGTGTTAGGCGAGCAGTACTTC

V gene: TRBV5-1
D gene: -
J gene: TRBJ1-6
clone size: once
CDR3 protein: CASSLEYNSPLHF
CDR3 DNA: TGCGCCAGCAGCTTGGAGTATAATTCACCCCTCCACTTT

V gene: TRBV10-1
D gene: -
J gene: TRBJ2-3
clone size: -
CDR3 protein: CASGASTYTDTQYF
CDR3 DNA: TGCGCCAGCGGCGCATCGACTTACACAGATACGCAGTATTTT

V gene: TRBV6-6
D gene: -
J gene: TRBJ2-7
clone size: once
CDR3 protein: CASSYSLGGQSYEQYF
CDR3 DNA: TGTGCCAGCAGTTACAGTTTGGGGGGTCAATCCTACGAGCAGTACTTC

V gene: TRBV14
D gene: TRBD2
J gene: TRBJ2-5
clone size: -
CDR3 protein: CASSQRGTSGEKETQYF
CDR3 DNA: TGTGCCAGCAGCCAAAGAGGGACTAGCGGAGAAAAAGAGACCCAGTACTTC

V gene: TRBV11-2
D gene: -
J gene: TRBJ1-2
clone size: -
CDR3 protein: CASSSYPGGYTF
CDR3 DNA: TGTGCCAGCAGCTCCTACCCAGGGGGCTACACCTTC

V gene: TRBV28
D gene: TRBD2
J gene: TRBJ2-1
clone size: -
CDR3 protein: CASSLTSGAYNEQFF
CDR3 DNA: TGTGCCAGCAGTTTGACTAGCGGGGCCTACAATGAGCAGTTCTTC

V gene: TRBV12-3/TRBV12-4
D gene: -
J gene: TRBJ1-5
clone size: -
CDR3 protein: CASSLTDDQPQHF
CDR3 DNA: TGTGCCAGCAGTTTGACCGATGATCAGCCCCAGCATTTT

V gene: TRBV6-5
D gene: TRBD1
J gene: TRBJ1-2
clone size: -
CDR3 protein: CASGLSGTVYGYTF
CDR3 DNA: TGTGCCAGCGGCCTGTCGGGGACAGTCTATGGCTACACCTTC

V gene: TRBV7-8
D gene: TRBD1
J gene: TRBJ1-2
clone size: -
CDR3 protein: CASRRQGGNYGYTF
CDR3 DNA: TGTGCCAGCAGAAGACAGGGGGGGAACTATGGCTACACCTTC

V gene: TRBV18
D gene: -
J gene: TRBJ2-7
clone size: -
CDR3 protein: CASSPGPPGEQYF
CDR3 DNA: TGTGCCAGCTCACCGGGACCGCCGGGCGAGCAGTACTTC

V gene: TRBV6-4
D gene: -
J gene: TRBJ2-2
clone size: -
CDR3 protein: CAPRTDKNTGELFF
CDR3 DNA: TGTGCCCCCCGGACAGACAAGAACACCGGGGAGCTGTTTTTT

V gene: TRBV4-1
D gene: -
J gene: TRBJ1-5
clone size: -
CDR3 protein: CASSQDLTHKYSNQPQHF
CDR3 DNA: TGCGCCAGCAGCCAAGATTTAACCCACAAATATAGCAATCAGCCCCAGCATTTT

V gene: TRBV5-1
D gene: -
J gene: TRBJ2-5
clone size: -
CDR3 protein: CASSRDRTLGTQYF
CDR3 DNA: TGCGCCAGCAGCCGGGACCGCACTTTGGGGACCCAGTACTTC

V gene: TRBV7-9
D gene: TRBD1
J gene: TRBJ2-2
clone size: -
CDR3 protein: CASSQDRGDTGELFF
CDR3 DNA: TGTGCCAGCAGCCAAGACAGGGGAGACACCGGGGAGCTGTTTTTT

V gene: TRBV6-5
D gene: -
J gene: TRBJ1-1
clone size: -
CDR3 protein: CASSLAGTEAFF
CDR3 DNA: TGTGCCAGCAGCCTGGCTGGCACTGAAGCTTTCTTT

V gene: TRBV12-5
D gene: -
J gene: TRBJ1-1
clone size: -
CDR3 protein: CASGPEASTEAFF
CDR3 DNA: TGTGCTAGTGGTCCCGAGGCGAGTACTGAAGCTTTCTTT

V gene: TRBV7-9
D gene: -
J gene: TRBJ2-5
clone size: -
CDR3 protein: CASSPPSGAGETQYF
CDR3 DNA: TGTGCCAGCAGCCCCCCGTCGGGGGCCGGGGAGACCCAGTACTTC

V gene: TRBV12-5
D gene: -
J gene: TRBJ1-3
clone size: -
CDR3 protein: CASGLHRFGNTIYF
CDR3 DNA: TGTGCTAGTGGTTTGCACCGTTTCGGAAACACCATATATTTT

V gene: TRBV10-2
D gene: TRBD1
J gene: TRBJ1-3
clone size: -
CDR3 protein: CASSGTGEGAGNTIYF
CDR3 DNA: TGCGCCAGCAGTGGGACAGGGGAGGGAGCTGGAAACACCATATATTTT

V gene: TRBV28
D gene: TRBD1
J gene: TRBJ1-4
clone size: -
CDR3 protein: CASRRDRTNEKLFF
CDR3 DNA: TGTGCCAGTAGAAGGGACAGAACGAATGAAAAACTGTTTTTT

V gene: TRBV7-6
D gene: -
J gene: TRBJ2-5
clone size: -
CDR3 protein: CASSLTGNPETQYF
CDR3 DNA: TGTGCCAGCAGCTTAACGGGCAATCCGGAGACCCAGTACTTC

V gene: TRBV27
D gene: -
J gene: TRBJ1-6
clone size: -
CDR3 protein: CASSLWSGANSPLHF
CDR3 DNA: TGTGCCAGCAGTTTATGGTCCGGGGCCAATTCACCCCTCCACTTT

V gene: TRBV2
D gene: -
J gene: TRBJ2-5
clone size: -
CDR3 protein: CASTRDQETQYF
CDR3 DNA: TGTGCCAGCACGAGGGATCAAGAGACCCAGTACTTC